This passage covers 27 T cell receptor beta chains from one sample sequenced in a study of T cells after yellow fever vaccination (dated by TCRdb to about 2019). Library generation was performed with 5' RACE. The data were produced on an Illumina HiSeq 2500. TCRdb applied fastp at Q25 and MiXCR to the public reads, then kept only in-frame beta chains. CDR3 protein sequences are deduplicated, and each keeps its most common genes and DNA. The sample yields under 150,000 distinct CDR3 sequences; about 7.7% were counted once. Roughly 0.73% of the sample is in the top ten clones. The sample's treatment or condition, from its label and the paper: live attenuated yellow fever vaccine strain. The input for sequencing was CD4+ T cells sorted from PBMCs, taken 5 days after the yellow fever booster vaccination. The receptors originated from a young man who received the YFV17D yellow fever vaccine.

This clonotype was seen at least ten times. The chain carries TRBV5-1 and TRBJ2-1; no firm D call. The CDR3 runs to 15 residues. Germline CDR1 and CDR2: SGHRS and YFSETQ. The V end was cut by 0 bases, the J end by 1 base, with 8 bases between. DNA of the CDR3: TGCGCCAGCAGCTTGGCCCTAGTATCCTACAATGAGCAGTTCTTC. This translates into CASSLALVSYNEQFF.

There are many counts of this clonotype. The CDR3 region is CAITPEGSYGYTF. The CDR3 DNA follows: TGTGCCATCACTCCAGAAGGTAGCTATGGCTACACCTTC. This chain joins TRBV10-3 and TRBJ1-2; D gene unclear. Trimming shortened V by 7 bases and J by 4 bases, and 13 bases separated the two germline ends. Germline loops: CDR1 ENHRY, CDR2 SYGVKD. This CDR3 comprises 13 residues.

This clonotype showed up many times. The V and J genes are TRBV15 and TRBJ1-4, with D perhaps TRBD1 (5 bases). V was trimmed by 4 bases and J by 8 bases, leaving 14 bases between them. Germline-derived CDR1 and CDR2 are LNHNV and YYDKDF (reference sequence). The CDR3 is 14 amino acids. For the CDR3, the DNA is TGTGCCACCAGCATCGGGACCCAAGGAGAAAAACTGTTTTTT. Its protein product is CATSIGTQGEKLFF.

The table lists this clonotype with many counts. DNA for the CDR3: TGCGCCAGCAGCCAAGCTTGGGGCAGACCTAATGAGCAGTTCTTC. Residues: CASSQAWGRPNEQFF. The chain employs TRBV4-3 and TRBJ2-1; a possible D gene is TRBD1 (5 bases). The CDR3 contains 15 residues. The V gene lost 1 base and the J gene lost 7 bases, with 14 bases spanning the gap. Germline loops: CDR1 LGHNA, CDR2 YSLEER.

This clonotype was detected many times. The rearrangement links TRBV20-1 to TRBJ1-5, with 9 nucleotides matching TRBD1. Germline-derived CDR1 and CDR2 are DFQATT and SNEGSKA (reference sequence). The CDR3 runs 15 residues. Unmatched junction bases numbered 6, after V lost 0 bases and J lost 6 bases. CDR3 bases: TGCAGTGCTAGAGACTCCGGGACAGGGTTTCAGCCCCAGCATTTT. Its protein product is CSARDSGTGFQPQHF.

This clonotype appeared many times. This chain joins TRBV10-1 and TRBJ2-1; 8 bases are a match to TRBD2. The CDR3 is 15 amino acids. CDR1 and CDR2 from the germline V gene are WNHNN and SYGVQD (reference sequence). The trim removed 2 bases at V and 5 bases at J, leaving 5 bases unmatched. The CDR3 loop is CASSEGLAFDNEQFF. The CDR3 coding sequence is TGCGCCAGCAGTGAGGGACTAGCCTTTGACAATGAGCAGTTCTTC.

This clonotype was found many times. The gene calls are TRBV7-3 and TRBJ2-1; no clear D. This CDR3 comprises 15 residues. Germline CDR1 SGHTA, CDR2 FQGTGA. V lost 0 bases and J 0 bases, leaving 6 bases between the germline ends. CDR3 protein: CASSLTGVSYNEQFF. CDR3 nucleotides: TGTGCCAGCAGCTTAACTGGCGTCTCCTACAATGAGCAGTTCTTC. The whole variable domain, remainder taken from reference TRBV7-3 and TRBJ2-1, is GAGVSQTPSNKVTEKGKYVELRCDPISGHTALYWYRQSLGQGPEFLIYFQGTGAADDSGLPNDRFFAVRPEGSVSTLKIQRTERGDSAVYLCASSLTGVSYNEQFFGPGTRLTVL.

Turning to this clonotype: This may be a read error: a much more frequent sequence differs by one nucleotide. The chain joins TRBV2 to TRBJ1-1; D gene unclear. The germline V and J ends were trimmed by 4 bases and 5 bases, with 5 bases remaining between them. Germline values: CDR1 SNHLY, CDR2 FYNNEI. This CDR3 comprises 11 residues. CDR3 residues: CASSAITEAFF. The DNA for the CDR3 is TGTGCCAGCAGTGCTATTACTGAAGCTTTCTTT.

This clonotype was seen ten or more times. The chain couples TRBV5-1 to TRBJ2-3; D call uncertain. Germline loops: CDR1 SGHRS, CDR2 YFSETQ. Trimming pared 0 bases from V and 5 bases from J, leaving 10 bases between. CDR3 length equals 14 residues. Written as DNA, the CDR3 is TGCGCCAGCAGCTTGGCAGTCATAGGAGATACGCAGTATTTT. The encoded protein is CASSLAVIGDTQYF.

The genes are TRBV5-6 and TRBJ2-6, with TRBD2 as a possible D gene (5 bases). The germline V and J ends were trimmed by 3 bases and 0 bases, with 7 bases remaining between them. CDR3 length: 15 residues. The germline CDR1 and CDR2 sequences are SGHDT and YYEEEE. CDR3 sequence reads: CASSWGVSGANVLTF. DNA of the CDR3: TGTGCCAGCAGCTGGGGAGTCTCTGGGGCCAACGTCCTGACTTTC.

This clonotype was picked up many times. The chain employs TRBV7-3 and TRBJ2-5; D perhaps matches TRBD2 (5 bases). V lost 7 bases and J lost 5, with 14 bases in between. CDR1 is SGHTA and CDR2 is FQGTGA in the germline V gene. The CDR3 has 13 residues. For the CDR3, the DNA is TGTGCCAGCACCTTTAGGCCGGGGGAGACCCAGTACTTC. Protein product: CASTFRPGETQYF.

This clonotype was seen many times. The V call is TRBV7-3, the J call TRBJ1-5; a weak D match, TRBD1 (5 bases). V gave up 5 bases and J gave up 4 bases, with 15 bases separating them. Germline V gene sequence: CDR1 SGHTA, CDR2 FQGTGA. The CDR3 is made up of 15 amino acids. CDR3 coding DNA: TGTGCCAGCAGCCCAGGGCCCGGGCTTAATCAGCCCCAGCATTTT. It specifies CASSPGPGLNQPQHF.

This clonotype was recorded at least ten times. The gene calls are TRBV5-5 and TRBJ1-1; 9 bases agree with TRBD1. V was pared by 3 bases and J by 10 bases, with 1 base of the junction left unmatched. Germline V gene data show CDR1 as SGHKS and CDR2 as YYEKEE (reference sequence). This CDR3 is built from 11 residues. In DNA, the CDR3 is TGTGCCAGCAGCTGGACAGGGGTAGCTTTCTTT. This sequence encodes CASSWTGVAFF.

This clonotype was seen at least ten times. This chain joins TRBV7-2 and TRBJ2-5; D gene uncertain. Germline V gene lookup returns CDR1 SGHTA and CDR2 FQGNSA. Trimming cost V 5 bases and J 4 bases, with 11 bases left between them. The CDR3 sequence is 13 residues long. The CDR3, as DNA: TGTGCCAGCAGCATGATACTTGTAGAGACCCAGTACTTC. As protein: CASSMILVETQYF.

The sample holds many counts of this clonotype. This rearrangement joins TRBV12-3 or TRBV12-4 to TRBJ2-5; TRBD2 is a possible D gene (5 bases). This CDR3 spans 14 amino acids. With 5 bases removed from V and 5 bases from J, the gap between germline ends came to 15 bases. As DNA, the CDR3 is TGTGCCAGCAGTCCCCAAGGGAGATGGGAGACCCAGTACTTC. Translating gives CASSPQGRWETQYF.

Many counts were recorded for this clonotype. The chain carries TRBV11-2 and TRBJ2-3; D gene unclear. Trimming stripped 6 bases from V and 2 bases from J, with 12 bases between. CDR3 length: 14 residues. Germline values: CDR1 SGHAT, CDR2 FQNNGV. CDR3 residues: CASSLTLPTDTQYF. CDR3 in DNA: TGTGCCAGCAGTCTAACATTACCCACAGATACGCAGTATTTT.

This clonotype was seen ten or more times. The rearrangement uses TRBV7-2 and TRBJ2-1; D is possibly TRBD2 (6 bases). The CDR3 runs 16 residues. The germline gives CDR1 SGHTA, CDR2 FQGNSA. V was shortened by 2 bases and J by 0 bases, with 11 bases between the two germline ends. In nucleotides, the CDR3 is TGTGCCAGCAGCTTAATGGGGACTCTCTCCTACAATGAGCAGTTCTTC. Encoded protein: CASSLMGTLSYNEQFF.

This clonotype was counted many times. The chain employs TRBV19 and TRBJ1-5; perhaps TRBD1 as D (5 bases). Germline V gene sequence: CDR1 LNHDA, CDR2 SQIVND (reference sequence). The CDR3 is 17 residues long. Trimming shortened V by 9 bases and J by 4 bases, and 25 bases separated the two germline ends. This CDR3 is CASLPGPTSQRNQPQHF. DNA for the CDR3: TGTGCCAGCCTGCCGGGGCCTACCTCCCAACGGAATCAGCCCCAGCATTTT.

In its sample, this clonotype was seen many times. The V gene is TRBV12-3 or TRBV12-4, the J gene TRBJ2-5; 9 positions agree with TRBD2. The CDR3 sequence is 13 residues long. The ends lost 5 bases at V and 4 bases at J; junction bases unmatched: 2. The CDR3 DNA follows: TGTGCCAGCAGTCCTAGCGGGACAGAGACCCAGTACTTC. Amino acid sequence: CASSPSGTETQYF.

Ten or more counts support this clonotype. The chain links TRBV20-1 to TRBJ2-7; no clear D. The ends were cut back, 6 bases at V and 5 bases at J, with 20 bases in the middle. The CDR3 loop spans 14 amino acids. Germline V gene sequence: CDR1 DFQATT, CDR2 SNEGSKA (reference sequence). The CDR3 DNA follows: TGCAGTGCCACCCCCGGACGCGGAGTCCACGAGCAGTACTTC. Protein sequence: CSATPGRGVHEQYF.

This chain joins TRBV7-6 and TRBJ2-3; D is ambiguous. The CDR3 extends over 13 amino acids. The V gene lost 5 bases and the J gene lost 1 base, with 7 bases spanning the gap. From germline, CDR1 is SGHVS and CDR2 FNYEAQ. CDR3 amino acids: CASSHDRTDTQYF. The CDR3 bases are TGTGCCAGCAGCCACGACCGCACAGATACGCAGTATTTT.

This clonotype occurred many times. The chain employs TRBV10-3 and TRBJ1-1; no reliable D call. This CDR3 comprises 12 residues. Trimming shortened V by 4 bases and J by 5 bases, and 8 bases separated the two germline ends. Germline values: CDR1 ENHRY, CDR2 SYGVKD. The CDR3 bases are TGTGCCATCAGTGTGGTGGGGACTGAAGCTTTCTTT. It translates to CAISVVGTEAFF.

V gene TRBV5-1 combines with J gene TRBJ2-1; D unresolved. The CDR3 sequence is 15 residues long. V was shortened by 0 bases and J by 9 bases, with 16 bases between the two germline ends. Germline CDR1 reads SGHRS; CDR2 reads YFSETQ. In nucleotides, the CDR3 is TGCGCCAGCAGCTTGGTAGCAGCAGGTTCGGTTGAGCAGTTCTTC. This translates into CASSLVAAGSVEQFF.

This clonotype was counted many times. The genes are TRBV5-1 and TRBJ2-7; D may be TRBD1 (5 bases). The CDR3 extends over 15 amino acids. From germline, CDR1 is SGHRS and CDR2 YFSETQ. V dropped 5 bases and J dropped 4 bases, with 19 bases sitting between them. The CDR3 reads CASSARDQPLYEQYF. In nucleotides, the CDR3 is TGCGCCAGCAGTGCCAGGGATCAGCCACTATACGAGCAGTACTTC. The whole variable domain, remainder taken from reference TRBV5-1 and TRBJ2-7, is KAGVTQTPRYLIKTRGQQVTLSCSPISGHRSVSWYQQTPGQGLQFLFEYFSETQRNKGNFPGRFSGRQFSNSRSEMNVSTLELGDSALYLCASSARDQPLYEQYFGPGTRLTVT.

This clonotype was counted ten times or more. This rearrangement joins TRBV7-6 to TRBJ2-6; possibly TRBD1 for D (5 bases). Trimming shortened V by 1 base and J by 0 bases, and 10 bases separated the two germline ends. CDR3 length: 17 amino acids. Germline V CDR1 and CDR2: SGHVS, FNYEAQ. As DNA, the CDR3 is TGTGCCAGCAGCTTAGGGACACCAGTCTCTGGGGCCAACGTCCTGACTTTC. Translated, it gives CASSLGTPVSGANVLTF.

This clonotype showed up many times. The chain uses TRBV9 and TRBJ2-7, with D tentatively TRBD2 (6 bases). Germline CDR1 is SGDLS and CDR2 is YYNGEE. This CDR3 is 17 amino acids long. V was cut by 1 base and J by 6 bases, with 23 bases left in between. DNA of the CDR3: TGTGCCAGCAGCGTAACGGGGGACTCCCGCTCGGTCTCCGAGCAGTACTTC. Protein sequence: CASSVTGDSRSVSEQYF.

The table lists this clonotype with many counts. This chain links TRBV5-1 with TRBJ2-3; 7 nucleotides match TRBD1. The germline V gene encodes CDR1 SGHRS and CDR2 YFSETQ. Losses at the gene ends were 4 bases for V and 5 bases for J; bases not matched to a gene: 7. The CDR3 length is 14 residues. Here the CDR3 reads CASSPSGQEDTQYF. For the CDR3, the DNA is TGCGCCAGCAGCCCGTCCGGACAGGAAGATACGCAGTATTTT. The full variable domain, completed using reference TRBV5-1 and TRBJ2-3, is KAGVTQTPRYLIKTRGQQVTLSCSPISGHRSVSWYQQTPGQGLQFLFEYFSETQRNKGNFPGRFSGRQFSNSRSEMNVSTLELGDSALYLCASSPSGQEDTQYFGPGTRLTVL.